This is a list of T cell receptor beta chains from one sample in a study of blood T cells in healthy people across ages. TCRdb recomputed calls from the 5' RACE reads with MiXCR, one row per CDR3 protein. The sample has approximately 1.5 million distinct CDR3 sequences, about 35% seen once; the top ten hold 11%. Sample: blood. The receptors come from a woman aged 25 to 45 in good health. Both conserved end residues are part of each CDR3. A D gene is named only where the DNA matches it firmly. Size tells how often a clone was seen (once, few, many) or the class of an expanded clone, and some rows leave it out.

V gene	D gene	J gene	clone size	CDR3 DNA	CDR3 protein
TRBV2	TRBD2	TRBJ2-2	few	TGTGCCAGTAGACTAGCGAAGAACACCGGGGAGCTGTTTTTT	CASRLAKNTGELFF
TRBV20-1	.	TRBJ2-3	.	TGCAGTGCTGCCGACTTAGATACGCAGTATTTT	CSAADLDTQYF
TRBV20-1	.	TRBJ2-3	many	TGCAGTGCTTCGCCCCTAGGCTCCCCCGATACGCAGTATTTT	CSASPLGSPDTQYF
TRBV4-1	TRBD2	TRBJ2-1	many	TGCGCCAGCAGCCAAGGTCTAGCGGGAATAGATGAGCAGTTCTTC	CASSQGLAGIDEQFF
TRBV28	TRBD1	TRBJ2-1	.	TGTGCCAGCAGCGTTAAGACAGGGGTTGGCAATGAGCAGTTCTTC	CASSVKTGVGNEQFF
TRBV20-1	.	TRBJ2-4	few	TGCAGTGCTATGCTAACGGGCAAAAACATTCAGTACTTC	CSAMLTGKNIQYF
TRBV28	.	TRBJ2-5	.	TGTGCCAGCAGTTTGAGTCCGACAGAGGAGCAAGAGACCCAATACTTC	CASSLSPTEEQETQYF
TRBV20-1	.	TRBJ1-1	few	TGCAGTGTTAGCAGGCAGGGGCATGGCACTGAAGCTTTCTTT	CSVSRQGHGTEAFF
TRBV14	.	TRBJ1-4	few	TGTGCCAGCAGCCAACCCCGGTTCGAAAAACTGTTTTTT	CASSQPRFEKLFF
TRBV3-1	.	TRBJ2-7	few	TGTGCCAGCAGCCAAGGAGGTGCACAGAACTCCTACGAGCAGTACTTC	CASSQGGAQNSYEQYF
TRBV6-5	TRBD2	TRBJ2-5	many	TGTGCCAGCAGTACCGGGACTAGCCAAAAGGGGACCCAGTACTTC	CASSTGTSQKGTQYF
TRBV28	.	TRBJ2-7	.	TGCGCCAGCAGTTTATCGGGGTCGGGGGAGACCCGGTACTTC	CASSLSGSGETRYF
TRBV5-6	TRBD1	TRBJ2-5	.	TGTGCCAGCAGCTTTGGACAGGGTGAGTACTTC	CASSFGQGEYF
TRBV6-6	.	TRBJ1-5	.	TGTGCCAGCAGTTACCCTCAGGGCTCGGGCAATCAGCCCCAGCATTTT	CASSYPQGSGNQPQHF
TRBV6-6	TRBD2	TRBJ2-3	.	TGTGCCAGCAGCCTAACGACTAGCGGGGTCATGGATACGCAGTATTTT	CASSLTTSGVMDTQYF
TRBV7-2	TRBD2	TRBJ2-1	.	TGTGCCGGCAACCCGGGACTAGCGGCGAATGAGCAGTTCTTC	CAGNPGLAANEQFF
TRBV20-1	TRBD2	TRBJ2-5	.	TGCAGTGCCGACCTACTAGCGGGCAAATTCGAGACCCAGTACTTC	CSADLLAGKFETQYF
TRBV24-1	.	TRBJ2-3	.	TGTGCCACCAGTGATTTGTTCAGGACAAATCTCACAGATACGCAGTATTTT	CATSDLFRTNLTDTQYF
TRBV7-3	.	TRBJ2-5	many	TGTGCCAGCAGCCCAGGGGGGAGACGGGAGACCCAGTACTTC	CASSPGGRRETQYF
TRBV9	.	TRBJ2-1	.	TGTGCCAGCAGCGCCGGACCCTTCAATGAGCAGTTCTTC	CASSAGPFNEQFF
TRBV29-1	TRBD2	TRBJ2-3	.	TGCAGCGTTGATAGCGGGAGGGCAGATATGCAGTATTTT	CSVDSGRADMQYF
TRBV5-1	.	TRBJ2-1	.	TGCGCCAGCAGCTCACAGGGCAGCTCCTACAATGGGCAGTTCTTC	CASSSQGSSYNGQFF
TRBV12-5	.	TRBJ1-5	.	TGTGCTAGTGGTTTGCCCCGGGGACGGTGCATTAGCAATCAGCCCCAGCATTTT	CASGLPRGRCISNQPQHF
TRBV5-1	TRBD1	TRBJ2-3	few	TGCGCCAGCAGCTTGATTACAGGGGGGACCGCTAGCACAGATACGCAGTATTTT	CASSLITGGTASTDTQYF
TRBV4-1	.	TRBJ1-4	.	TGCGCCAGCAGCCAAGCCCCTACAGGTTTACAGGTAAAACTGTTTTTT	CASSQAPTGLQVKLFF
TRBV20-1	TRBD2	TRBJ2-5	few	TGCAGTGCTAGAACTAGCGGTGGGAAGACCCAGTACTTC	CSARTSGGKTQYF
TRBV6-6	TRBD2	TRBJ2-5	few	TGTGCCAGCAGCCGTTTTACTAGCGGGGGGGCGGAGACCCAGTACTTC	CASSRFTSGGAETQYF
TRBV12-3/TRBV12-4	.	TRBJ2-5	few	TGTGCCAGCAGTTCCCAAAGGGGGTCTTGGGAGACCCAGTACTTC	CASSSQRGSWETQYF
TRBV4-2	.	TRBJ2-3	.	TGTGCCAGCAGTCAAGACTCGTTTAACAGGGAAGGGTGGGCAGATACGCAGTATTTT	CASSQDSFNREGWADTQYF